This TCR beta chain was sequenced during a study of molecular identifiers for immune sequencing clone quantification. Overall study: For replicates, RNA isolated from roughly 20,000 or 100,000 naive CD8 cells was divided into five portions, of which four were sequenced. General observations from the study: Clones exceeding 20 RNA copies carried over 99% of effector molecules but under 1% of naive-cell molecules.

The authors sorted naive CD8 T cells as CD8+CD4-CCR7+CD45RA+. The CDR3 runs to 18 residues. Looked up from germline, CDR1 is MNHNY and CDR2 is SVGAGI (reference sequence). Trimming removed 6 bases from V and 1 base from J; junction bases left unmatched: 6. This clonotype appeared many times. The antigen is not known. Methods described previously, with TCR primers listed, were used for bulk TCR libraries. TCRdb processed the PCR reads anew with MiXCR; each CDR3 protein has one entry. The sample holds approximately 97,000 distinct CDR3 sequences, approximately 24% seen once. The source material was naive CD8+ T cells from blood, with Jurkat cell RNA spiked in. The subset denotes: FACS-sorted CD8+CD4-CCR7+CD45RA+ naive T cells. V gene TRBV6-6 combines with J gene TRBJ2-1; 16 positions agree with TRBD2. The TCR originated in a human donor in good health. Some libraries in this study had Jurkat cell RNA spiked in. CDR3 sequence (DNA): TGTGCCAGCAGAGCGGGACTAGCGGGGGGGCCGTCCTACAATGAGCAGTTCTTC. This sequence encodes CASRAGLAGGPSYNEQFF.